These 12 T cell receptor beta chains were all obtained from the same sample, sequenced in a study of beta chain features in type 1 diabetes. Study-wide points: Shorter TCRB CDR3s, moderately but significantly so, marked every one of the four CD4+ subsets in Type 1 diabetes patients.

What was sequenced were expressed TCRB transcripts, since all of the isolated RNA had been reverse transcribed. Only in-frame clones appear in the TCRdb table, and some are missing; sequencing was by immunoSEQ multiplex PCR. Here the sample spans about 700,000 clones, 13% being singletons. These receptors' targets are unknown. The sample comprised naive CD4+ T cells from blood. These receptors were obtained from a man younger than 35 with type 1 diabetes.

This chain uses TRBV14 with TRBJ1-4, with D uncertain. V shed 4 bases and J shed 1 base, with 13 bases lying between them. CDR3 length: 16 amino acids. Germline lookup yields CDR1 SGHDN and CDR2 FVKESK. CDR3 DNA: TGTGCCAGCAGCCTTGGCAGTGTGCTAACTAATGAAAAACTGTTTTTT. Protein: CASSLGSVLTNEKLFF.

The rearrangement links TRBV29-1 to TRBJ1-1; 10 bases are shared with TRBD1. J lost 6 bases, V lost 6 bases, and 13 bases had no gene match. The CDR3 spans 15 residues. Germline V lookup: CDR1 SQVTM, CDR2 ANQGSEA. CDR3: CSVILLTGGRAEAFF. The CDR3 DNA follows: TGCAGCGTGATATTACTGACAGGGGGCAGGGCTGAAGCTTTCTTT.

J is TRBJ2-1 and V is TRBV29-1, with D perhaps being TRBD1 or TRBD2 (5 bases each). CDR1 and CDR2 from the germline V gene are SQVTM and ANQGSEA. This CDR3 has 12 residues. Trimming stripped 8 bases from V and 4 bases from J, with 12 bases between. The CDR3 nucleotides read TGCAGCTCCCGGGACGGATACAATGAGCAGTTCTTC. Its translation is CSSRDGYNEQFF.

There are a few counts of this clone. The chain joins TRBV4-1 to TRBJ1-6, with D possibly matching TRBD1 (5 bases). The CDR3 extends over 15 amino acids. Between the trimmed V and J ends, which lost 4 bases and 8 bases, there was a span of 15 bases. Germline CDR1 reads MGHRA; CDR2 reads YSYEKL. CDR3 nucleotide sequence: TGCGCCAGCAGCCCCCCGGGGGATAGGTATTCACCCCTCCACTTT. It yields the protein CASSPPGDRYSPLHF.

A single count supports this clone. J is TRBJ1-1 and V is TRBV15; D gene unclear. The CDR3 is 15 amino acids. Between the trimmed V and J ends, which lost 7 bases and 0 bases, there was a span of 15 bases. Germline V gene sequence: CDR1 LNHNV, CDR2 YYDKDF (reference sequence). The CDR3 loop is CATTPEDYMNTEAFF. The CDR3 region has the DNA TGTGCCACCACCCCGGAGGATTATATGAACACTGAAGCTTTCTTT.

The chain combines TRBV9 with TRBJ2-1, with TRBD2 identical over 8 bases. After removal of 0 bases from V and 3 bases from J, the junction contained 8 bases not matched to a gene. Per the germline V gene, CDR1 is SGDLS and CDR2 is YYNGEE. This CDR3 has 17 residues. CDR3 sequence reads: CASSVALPRGGYNEQFF. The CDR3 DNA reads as TGTGCCAGCAGCGTAGCCCTCCCCCGGGGGGGCTACAATGAGCAGTTCTTC.

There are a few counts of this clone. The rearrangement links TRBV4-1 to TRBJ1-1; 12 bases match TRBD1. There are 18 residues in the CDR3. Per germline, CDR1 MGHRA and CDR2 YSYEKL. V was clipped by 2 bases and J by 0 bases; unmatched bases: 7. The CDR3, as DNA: TGCGCCAGCAGCCAACGGAGCCGGGACAGGGGGCTGAACACTGAAGCTTTCTTT. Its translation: CASSQRSRDRGLNTEAFF.

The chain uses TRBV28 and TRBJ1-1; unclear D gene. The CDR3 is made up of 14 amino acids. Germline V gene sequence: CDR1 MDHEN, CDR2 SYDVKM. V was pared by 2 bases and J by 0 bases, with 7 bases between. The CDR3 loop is CASSLAVLNTEAFF. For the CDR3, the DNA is TGTGCCAGCAGTTTAGCAGTCTTGAACACTGAAGCTTTCTTT.

The CDR3, as DNA: TGTGCCAGCACTGGACGGCCCAAAAACATTCAGTACTTC. Residues: CASTGRPKNIQYF. The gene calls are TRBV2 and TRBJ2-4; D is unresolved. This CDR3 contains 13 residues. Germline V gene data show CDR1 as SNHLY and CDR2 as FYNNEI. Trimming shortened V by 7 bases and J by 2 bases, and 9 bases separated the two germline ends.

The CDR3 loop reads CASATSGGHNEQFF. The DNA of the CDR3 is TGTGCCAGTGCAACTAGCGGGGGACACAATGAGCAGTTCTTC. V usage is TRBV19 and J usage is TRBJ2-1, with 11 bases aligning to TRBD2. This CDR3 has 14 amino acids. With V trimmed by 8 bases and J by 5 bases, 5 bases remained unmatched. Per germline, CDR1 LNHDA and CDR2 SQIVND (reference sequence).

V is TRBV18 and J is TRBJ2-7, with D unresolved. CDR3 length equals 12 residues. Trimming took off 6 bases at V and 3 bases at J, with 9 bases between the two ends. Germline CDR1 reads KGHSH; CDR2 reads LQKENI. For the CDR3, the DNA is TGTGCCAGCTCCAGACCAGGCTACGAGCAGTACTTC. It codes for CASSRPGYEQYF.

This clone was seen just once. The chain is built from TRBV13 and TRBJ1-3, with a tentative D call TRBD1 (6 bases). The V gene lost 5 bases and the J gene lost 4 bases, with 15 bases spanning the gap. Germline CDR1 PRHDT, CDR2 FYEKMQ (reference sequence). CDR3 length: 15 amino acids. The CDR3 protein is CASSPTGIGGNTIYF. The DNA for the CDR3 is TGTGCCAGCAGCCCAACAGGGATAGGAGGAAACACCATATATTTT.